The 4 T cell receptor beta chains below were found in one sample sequenced in a study of Graves' ophthalmopathy and Graves' hyperthyroidism. Scientists amplified the TCR beta CDR3 regions from RNA transcripts. HTBI-primed RT-PCR formed the first round, and a multiplex PCR formed the second. TCRdb re-called the multiplex PCR reads through MiXCR, storing one row per CDR3 protein. The table shows about 640,000 distinct CDR3 sequences, with about 41% occurring only once. Sequencing was performed on peripheral blood. The receptor set was obtained from an adult man with Graves' ophthalmopathy.

The chain employs TRBV4-1 and TRBJ1-6, with unresolved D. CDR3 length: 14 residues. Germline V lookup: CDR1 MGHRA, CDR2 YSYEKL. The V end was cut by 0 bases, the J end by 4 bases, with 4 bases between. The CDR3 region has the DNA TGCGCCAGCAGCCAAGATCGGTATAATTCACCCCTCCACTTT. Translating gives CASSQDRYNSPLHF.

As to this clonotype: A much larger clone differs by one base, so this may be a read error. This chain joins TRBV11-2 and TRBJ2-5; 11 bases match TRBD2. Trimming at V came to 7 bases and at J to 3 bases, leaving 10 bases not matched to a gene. CDR1 and CDR2 (germline): SGHAT, FQNNGV. CDR3 length: 16 residues. CDR3 amino acids: CASTQRLAGKEETQYF. In DNA, the CDR3 is TGTGCCAGCACCCAAAGACTAGCGGGAAAGGAAGAGACCCAGTACTTC.

The rearrangement uses TRBV2 and TRBJ1-5; D call uncertain. The V gene's germline CDR1 is SNHLY and CDR2 FYNNEI. This CDR3 spans 16 amino acids. Trimming removed 6 bases from V and 7 bases from J, with 22 bases in between. CDR3 sequence: CASSQETGSGEQPQHF. For the CDR3, the DNA is TGTGCCAGCAGCCAGGAGACGGGCTCGGGAGAACAGCCCCAGCATTTT.

This clonotype was seen many times. The chain carries TRBV7-8 and TRBJ1-5; D is unresolved. The CDR3 spans 13 residues. Between the trimmed V and J ends, which lost 1 base and 11 bases, there was a span of 12 bases. Germline values: CDR1 SGHVS, CDR2 FQNEAQ. Here the CDR3 reads CASSLEPGGTQHF. CDR3 nucleotides: TGTGCCAGCAGCTTAGAGCCAGGCGGTACCCAGCATTTT.